The subject of this entry is one T cell receptor (beta chain). The sample is drawn from a study of blood T cell repertoires in COVID-19. The ends lost 2 bases at V and 0 bases at J; junction bases unmatched: 7. CDR1 and CDR2 (germline): SGHTS, YDEGEE. The CDR3 runs 17 residues. As originally analysed: Amplification from reference gene primers served as the basis for estimated nucleated cell counts. Produced via immunoSEQ multiplex PCR; TCRdb's table is partial and in-frame only. The V and J calls and clone size are taken from that table; D and trimming were inferred from the DNA. Among around 220,000 clones listed, 75% to 90% were seen once.

The receptor comes from a woman in her twenties or thirties with acute COVID-19. This chain uses TRBV5-8 with TRBJ2-4; 8 bases match TRBD1. The sample was PBMCs or T cells enriched from blood (not recorded which). CDR3 region: CASSFPGGGIAKNIQYF. The CDR3 nucleotides read TGTGCCAGCAGCTTCCCAGGGGGCGGCATAGCCAAAAACATTCAGTACTTC.